Presented here are 27 T cell receptor beta chains from one specimen sequenced in a study of CD4+ T cells in melanoma. The data were produced by immunoSEQ multiplex PCR, yet TCRdb's version contains in-frame clones alone and is incomplete. The sample lists around 10,000 clones; roughly two thirds were seen once. Specimen: cells from a culture (not recorded whether cultured in vitro). The receptors originated from a human donor with melanoma.

The chain links TRBV5-8 to TRBJ1-5; possible D gene TRBD1, 6 bases. Germline V gene lookup returns CDR1 SGHTS and CDR2 YDEGEE. V was pared by 8 bases and J by 7 bases, with 16 bases between. This CDR3 comprises 13 residues. The CDR3 here is CASGGGGRQPQHF. The CDR3 DNA follows: TGTGCCAGTGGGGGCGGGGGGCGACAGCCCCAGCATTTT.

This clone was counted between two and nine times. The CDR3 sequence: CASSYSRLGDGYTF. In DNA, the CDR3 is TGTGCCAGCAGTTACTCCCGCTTGGGTGATGGCTACACCTTC. V gene TRBV6-6 combines with J gene TRBJ1-2, with D hard to call. V lost 0 bases and J 6 bases, leaving 11 bases between the germline ends. Germline CDR1 and CDR2: MNHNY and SVGAGI (reference sequence). This CDR3 is 14 amino acids long.

This clone was detected a few times. V gene TRBV5-1 combines with J gene TRBJ2-2, with TRBD2 matching over 12 bases. Unmatched junction bases numbered 7, after V lost 2 bases and J lost 5 bases. The length of the CDR3 is 17 residues. Germline loops: CDR1 SGHRS, CDR2 YFSETQ. CDR3 loop: CASSFLAGGRVTGELFF. The CDR3 DNA sequence: TGCGCCAGCAGCTTTCTAGCGGGGGGGCGTGTGACCGGGGAGCTGTTTTTT.

This clone came up a few times. The rearrangement links TRBV4-1 to TRBJ2-1; D remains ambiguous. Germline CDR1 and CDR2: MGHRA and YSYEKL. Trimming pared 0 bases from V and 1 base from J, leaving 7 bases between. CDR3 length: 15 amino acids. This chain's CDR3 is CASSQDRPSYNEQFF. The DNA for the CDR3 is TGCGCCAGCAGCCAAGATCGGCCGTCCTACAATGAGCAGTTCTTC.

The CDR3 protein is CASIANNPSNQPQHF. The CDR3 coding sequence is TGTGCCAGCATCGCCAACAACCCCAGCAATCAGCCCCAGCATTTT. This chain links TRBV6-5 with TRBJ1-5; no clear D gene. Germline V gives CDR1 MNHEY, CDR2 SVGAGI. This CDR3 comprises 15 residues. The V end was cut by 7 bases, the J end by 1 base, with 14 bases between.

The chain recombines TRBV5-1 with TRBJ2-7; no clear D gene. CDR3 size: 16 residues. Germline assignment: CDR1 SGHRS and CDR2 YFSETQ. V dropped 0 bases and J dropped 0 bases, with 13 bases sitting between them. CDR3 sequence reads: CASSLARRPSSYEQYF. In nucleotides, the CDR3 is TGCGCCAGCAGCTTGGCTCGCAGGCCCAGCTCCTACGAGCAGTACTTC.

This chain links TRBV6-6 with TRBJ1-5; D not certain. There are 16 residues in the CDR3. Trimming shortened V by 6 bases and J by 1 base, and 16 bases separated the two germline ends. Germline CDR1 MNHNY, CDR2 SVGAGI (reference sequence). The CDR3 is CASRDPGFGSNQPQHF. Here the CDR3 DNA reads TGTGCCAGCAGAGATCCCGGGTTTGGGAGCAATCAGCCCCAGCATTTT.

This chain uses TRBV6-1 with TRBJ2-7; TRBD2 matches 8 bases. Germline loops: CDR1 MNHNS, CDR2 SASEGT. J gave up 6 bases and V 11 bases, and 15 bases lay outside the gene matches. This CDR3 has 14 residues. The CDR3 loop is CAGRIGGAGGEQYF. The CDR3 coding sequence is TGTGCCGGGCGAATCGGGGGGGCCGGCGGCGAGCAGTACTTC.

This clone was found once. The chain has TRBV11-2 and TRBJ2-7, with 7 bases fitting TRBD1. The germline gives CDR1 SGHAT, CDR2 FQNNGV. The length of the CDR3 is 16 residues. With V trimmed by 8 bases and J by 2 bases, 15 bases remained unmatched. As DNA, the CDR3 is TGTGCCAGCGGCGAGCTATGGCAGGGGGTTCCCTACGAGCAGTACTTC. This encodes CASGELWQGVPYEQYF.

The V and J genes are TRBV19 and TRBJ1-6, with 7 bases aligning to TRBD1. Germline assignment: CDR1 LNHDA and CDR2 SQIVND (reference sequence). The CDR3 spans 14 residues. V shed 3 bases, J shed 6 bases, and the junction held 2 bases outside the gene matches. The CDR3, as DNA: TGTGCCAGTAGTATCGGGACAGTTAATTCACCCCTCCACTTT. This sequence encodes CASSIGTVNSPLHF.

The CDR3 protein is CASSGRAGSSYNEQFF. In DNA form, the CDR3 reads TGTGCCAGCAGCGGAAGAGCGGGGAGCTCCTACAATGAGCAGTTCTTC. The chain uses TRBV11-2 and TRBJ2-1, with 7 bases identical to TRBD2. Germline assignment: CDR1 SGHAT and CDR2 FQNNGV. The CDR3 extends over 16 amino acids. J lost 0 bases, V lost 5 bases, and 7 bases had no gene match.

The chain employs TRBV9 and TRBJ2-3; D call uncertain. The CDR3 is 13 residues long. Germline V CDR1 and CDR2: SGDLS, YYNGEE. Trimming took 3 bases from V and 4 from J, leaving 9 bases between them. The CDR3: CASSAFSADTQYF. The CDR3 bases are TGTGCCAGCAGCGCATTCTCCGCAGATACGCAGTATTTT.

This clone was counted a single time. The DNA of the CDR3 is TGTGCCAGCATCAAGACAGGGGTTGCTGGAAACACCATATATTTT. This translates into CASIKTGVAGNTIYF. This chain connects TRBV2 to TRBJ1-3; TRBD1 aligns across 8 bases. CDR1 is SNHLY and CDR2 is FYNNEI in the germline V gene. Unmatched junction bases numbered 7, after V lost 7 bases and J lost 2 bases. This CDR3 spans 15 amino acids. The full variable domain, in which reference TRBV2 and TRBJ1-3 provide the parts outside the CDR3, is EPEVTQTPSHQVTQMGQEVILRCVPISNHLYFYWYRQILGQKVEFLVSFYNNEISEKSEIFDDQFSVERPDGSNFTLKIRSTKLEDSAMYFCASIKTGVAGNTIYFGEGSWLTVV.

This clone is classed as large. This chain links TRBV4-1 with TRBJ1-2, with D perhaps TRBD1 (6 bases). The CDR3 loop spans 15 amino acids. Germline-derived CDR1 and CDR2 are MGHRA and YSYEKL. Trimming cost V 4 bases and J 0 bases, with 12 bases left between them. CDR3 bases: TGCGCCAGCAGCCGGGAGGACAGCGCTAACTATGGCTACACCTTC. Translation: CASSREDSANYGYTF.

This clone is medium-sized (0.01 to 0.1%) by share. The rearrangement links TRBV5-1 to TRBJ1-2; 7 bases align to TRBD1. CDR3 length: 15 residues. After removal of 3 bases from V and 11 bases from J, the junction contained 16 bases not matched to a gene. CDR1 and CDR2 from the germline V gene are SGHRS and YFSETQ. The CDR3 here is CASSSQGTDSRGYTF. For the CDR3, the DNA is TGCGCCAGCAGCTCACAGGGGACGGACTCCCGAGGGTACACCTTC.

The CDR3 sequence is CSVDETLAGDFQYF. DNA for the CDR3: TGCAGCGTTGACGAGACGCTAGCGGGGGACTTTCAGTATTTT. The V and J genes are TRBV29-1 and TRBJ2-3; TRBD2 matches 10 bases. From germline, CDR1 is SQVTM and CDR2 ANQGSEA. The CDR3 consists of 14 residues. Trimming cost V 3 bases and J 12 bases; bases outside gene matches: 12.

The V and J genes are TRBV6-6 and TRBJ2-7, with 9 bases identical to TRBD2. V lost 2 bases and J lost 8; bases outside the gene matches: 4. The germline gives CDR1 MNHNY, CDR2 SVGAGI (reference sequence). The CDR3 spans 13 residues. This chain's CDR3 is CASSYERGAKQYF. The CDR3 DNA is TGTGCCAGCAGTTACGAGCGGGGGGCCAAGCAGTACTTC.

This chain connects TRBV5-1 to TRBJ1-1, with TRBD1 as a possible D gene (5 bases). Trimming pared 9 bases from V and 6 bases from J, leaving 21 bases between. CDR1 and CDR2 from the germline V gene are SGHRS and YFSETQ. The CDR3 has 14 residues. This CDR3 reads CATRDLGRRAEAFF. The CDR3 nucleotides are TGCGCCACCAGGGATTTGGGGCGCAGGGCTGAAGCTTTCTTT. The full variable domain, in which reference TRBV5-1 and TRBJ1-1 provide the parts outside the CDR3, is KAGVTQTPRYLIKTRGQQVTLSCSPISGHRSVSWYQQTPGQGLQFLFEYFSETQRNKGNFPGRFSGRQFSNSRSEMNVSTLELGDSALYLCATRDLGRRAEAFFGQGTRLTVV.

J is TRBJ1-2 and V is TRBV5-1; D is ambiguous. V shed 3 bases and J shed 4 bases, with 16 bases lying between them. The germline V gene encodes CDR1 SGHRS and CDR2 YFSETQ. The CDR3 is 15 residues long. Here the CDR3 DNA reads TGCGCCAGCAGCTCCCAGCGGGAGGGCGCCTATGGCTACACCTTC. The encoded protein is CASSSQREGAYGYTF.

The chain carries TRBV6-1 and TRBJ2-3; D possibly corresponds to TRBD1 (7 bases). Trimming left V 6 bases short and J 0 bases short, with 13 bases between. Germline V gives CDR1 MNHNS, CDR2 SASEGT. This CDR3 region has 15 residues. The CDR3 loop reads CASRAQGTSTDTQYF. The CDR3 coding sequence is TGTGCCAGCAGAGCACAGGGGACTAGCACAGATACGCAGTATTTT.

The table lists this clone with a few counts. The chain links TRBV5-1 to TRBJ2-2; 8 bases match TRBD2. J gave up 0 bases and V 4 bases, and 8 bases lay outside the gene matches. CDR3 length equals 17 residues. Per the germline V gene, CDR1 is SGHRS and CDR2 is YFSETQ. CDR3 amino acids: CASSPGVAGPNTGELFF. The CDR3 DNA is TGCGCCAGCAGCCCGGGCGTAGCGGGGCCGAACACCGGGGAGCTGTTTTTT.

The chain has TRBV9 and TRBJ2-7; a weak D match, TRBD2 (6 bases). Trimming left V 0 bases short and J 7 bases short, with 14 bases between. The CDR3 is 14 residues long. Germline V gene lookup returns CDR1 SGDLS and CDR2 YYNGEE. DNA for the CDR3: TGTGCCAGCAGCGTAGCAGGCGGGACCGGGGAGCAGTACTTC. Translating gives CASSVAGGTGEQYF.

In nucleotides, the CDR3 is TGTGCCAGCAGCGCGGCTAGGGACACGTCCTACGAGCAGTACTTC. Amino acid sequence: CASSAARDTSYEQYF. The chain couples TRBV5-4 to TRBJ2-7; D perhaps matches TRBD1 (6 bases). This CDR3 comprises 15 residues. V lost 4 bases, J lost 1 base, and 15 bases lay in between. Germline CDR1 is SGHNT and CDR2 is YYREEE (reference sequence).

J is TRBJ1-1 and V is TRBV2, with D tentatively TRBD1 (5 bases). The CDR3 covers 15 residues. CDR1 and CDR2 (germline): SNHLY, FYNNEI. The V end was cut by 6 bases, the J end by 11 bases, with 25 bases between. The CDR3 DNA is TGTGCCAGCAGATCGAACGGGGGGATGAATGTGTTGGCTTTCTTT. Its translation is CASRSNGGMNVLAFF.

This clone was recorded a few times. The chain combines TRBV15 with TRBJ1-6; 8 bases are shared with TRBD1. Germline CDR1 LNHNV, CDR2 YYDKDF (reference sequence). V lost 1 base and J lost 9; bases outside the gene matches: 5. The CDR3 runs 15 residues. DNA of the CDR3: TGTGCCACCAGCAGAGGCGGACAGGGAAGTTCACCCCTCCACTTT. It codes for CATSRGGQGSSPLHF. The whole variable domain, remainder taken from reference TRBV15 and TRBJ1-6, is DAMVIQNPRYQVTQFGKPVTLSCSQTLNHNVMYWYQQKSSQAPKLLFHYYDKDFNNEADTPDNFQSRRPNTSFCFLDIRSPGLGDTAMYLCATSRGGQGSSPLHFGNGTRLTVT.

The chain employs TRBV2 and TRBJ1-3; possible D gene TRBD1, 6 bases. The CDR3 covers 12 residues. The V gene's germline CDR1 is SNHLY and CDR2 FYNNEI. V shed 7 bases and J shed 7 bases, with 11 bases lying between them. CDR3 DNA sequence: TGTGCCAGCACCCTGCAGGGGAACACCATATATTTT. Residues: CASTLQGNTIYF.

The chain has TRBV19 and TRBJ2-3, with D possibly matching TRBD1 (5 bases). This CDR3 is 13 amino acids long. V dropped 4 bases and J dropped 2 bases, with 7 bases sitting between them. In germline, CDR1 is LNHDA, CDR2 SQIVND (reference sequence). The CDR3: CASSKGNTDTQYF. The CDR3 nucleotides are TGTGCCAGTAGTAAGGGGAACACAGATACGCAGTATTTT.